A single T cell receptor beta chain is shown here with its context. This specimen belongs to a study of blood T cell repertoires in COVID-19. On the study more broadly: Spain, Italy and the United States supplied samples that represented acute and convalescent COVID-19. The analysed material was cDNA or gDNA that came from T cells, B-cell-depleted T cells, or PBMCs.

The CDR3 runs to 14 residues. The germline V gene encodes CDR1 SGHTA and CDR2 FQGNSA. V lost 7 bases, J lost 0 bases, and 10 bases lay in between. In the original workflow: Amplifying reference gene primers gave estimates of nucleated cell counts. Data came from immunoSEQ multiplex PCR; TCRdb stores just in-frame clones and leaves some out. For V, J and clone size, that table is used; D and trimming come from the DNA. The sample gives fewer than 350,000 clones, 88% of which show up once; 9.4% is in the top ten. This chain connects TRBV7-2 to TRBJ1-3; D possibly corresponds to TRBD1 (5 bases). Sequenced material: peripheral blood. This clonotype was sampled from a young man with active or convalescent COVID-19. The CDR3 DNA sequence: TGTGCCAGCACCGGAGGGGTCTCTGGAAACACCATATATTTT. Protein: CASTGGVSGNTIYF.